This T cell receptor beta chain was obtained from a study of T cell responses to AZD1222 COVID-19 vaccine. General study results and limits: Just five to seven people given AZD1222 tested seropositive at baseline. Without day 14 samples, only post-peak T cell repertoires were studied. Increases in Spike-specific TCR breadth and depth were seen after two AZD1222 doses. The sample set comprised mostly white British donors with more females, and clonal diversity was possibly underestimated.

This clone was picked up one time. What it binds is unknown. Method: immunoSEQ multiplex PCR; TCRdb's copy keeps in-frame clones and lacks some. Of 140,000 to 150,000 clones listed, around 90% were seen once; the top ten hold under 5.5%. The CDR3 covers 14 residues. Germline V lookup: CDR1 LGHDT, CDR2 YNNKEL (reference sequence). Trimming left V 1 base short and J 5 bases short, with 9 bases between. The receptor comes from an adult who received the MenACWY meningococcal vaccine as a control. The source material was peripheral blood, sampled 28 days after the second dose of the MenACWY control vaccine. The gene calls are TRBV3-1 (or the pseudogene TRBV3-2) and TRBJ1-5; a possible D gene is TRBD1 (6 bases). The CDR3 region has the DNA TGTGCCAGCAGCCAAGGGGACACATATCAGCCCCAGCATTTT. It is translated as CASSQGDTYQPQHF.